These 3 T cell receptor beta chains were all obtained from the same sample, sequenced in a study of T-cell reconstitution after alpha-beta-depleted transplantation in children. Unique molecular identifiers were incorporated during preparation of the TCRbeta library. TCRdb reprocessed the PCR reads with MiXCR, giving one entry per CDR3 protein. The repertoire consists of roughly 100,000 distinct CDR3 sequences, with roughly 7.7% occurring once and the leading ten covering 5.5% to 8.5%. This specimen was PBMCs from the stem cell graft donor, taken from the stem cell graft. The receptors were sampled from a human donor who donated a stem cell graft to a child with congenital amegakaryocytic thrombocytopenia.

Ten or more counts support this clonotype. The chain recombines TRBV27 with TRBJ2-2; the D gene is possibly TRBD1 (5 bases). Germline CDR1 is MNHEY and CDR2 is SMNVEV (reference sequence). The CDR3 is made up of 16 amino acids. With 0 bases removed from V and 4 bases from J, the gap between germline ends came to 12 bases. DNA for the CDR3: TGTGCCAGCAGTTTATCGCAGGGATGGGGCACCGGGGAGCTGTTTTTT. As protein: CASSLSQGWGTGELFF.

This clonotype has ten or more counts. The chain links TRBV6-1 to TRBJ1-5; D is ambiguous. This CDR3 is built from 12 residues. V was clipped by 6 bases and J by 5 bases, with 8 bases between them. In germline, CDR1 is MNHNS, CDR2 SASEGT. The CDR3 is CASRREYQPQHF. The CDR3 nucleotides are TGTGCCAGCAGAAGAGAATATCAGCCCCAGCATTTT.

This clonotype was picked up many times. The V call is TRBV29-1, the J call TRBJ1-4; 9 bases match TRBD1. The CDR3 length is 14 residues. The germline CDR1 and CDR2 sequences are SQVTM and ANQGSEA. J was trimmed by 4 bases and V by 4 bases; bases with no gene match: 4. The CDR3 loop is CSVGPTGGNEKLFF. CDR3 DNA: TGCAGCGTTGGACCGACAGGGGGTAATGAAAAACTGTTTTTT.